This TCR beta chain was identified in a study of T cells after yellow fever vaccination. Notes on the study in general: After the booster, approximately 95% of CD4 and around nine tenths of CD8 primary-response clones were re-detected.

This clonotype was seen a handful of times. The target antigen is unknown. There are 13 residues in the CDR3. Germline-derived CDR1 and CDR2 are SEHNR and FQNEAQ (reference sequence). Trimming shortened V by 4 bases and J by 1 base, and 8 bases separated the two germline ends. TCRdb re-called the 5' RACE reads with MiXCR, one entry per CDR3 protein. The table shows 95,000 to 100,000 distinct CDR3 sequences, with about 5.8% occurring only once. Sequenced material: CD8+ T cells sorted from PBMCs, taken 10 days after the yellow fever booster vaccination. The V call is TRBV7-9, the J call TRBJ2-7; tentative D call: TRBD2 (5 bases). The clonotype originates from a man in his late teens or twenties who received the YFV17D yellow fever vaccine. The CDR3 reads CASSWRGSYEQYV. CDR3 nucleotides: TGTGCCAGCAGCTGGCGCGGGTCCTACGAGCAGTACGTC.